The entry below gives a single T cell receptor (beta chain) sequence along with its context. Repertoires were generated with immunoSEQ multiplex PCR, while TCRdb's copy carries only in-frame clones and drops some. The sample records 270,000 or so clones, roughly four fifths being singletons. The data were taken from a study of cytotoxic CD8 clonotypes in ibrutinib-treated CLL. Germline V gives CDR1 SGHVS, CDR2 FNYEAQ. CDR3 length equals 14 residues. With 4 bases removed from V and 9 bases from J, the gap between germline ends came to 19 bases. V usage is TRBV7-6 and J usage is TRBJ2-7; D is unclear. This receptor was identified in a human donor with chronic lymphocytic leukemia. The source was PBMCs, collected at disease progression, from a patient treated with ibrutinib. CDR3 in DNA: TGTGCCAGCAGCTCCCGCTGGAAGGGCTTGGGGCAGTACTTC. The encoded protein is CASSSRWKGLGQYF.